Below, one T cell receptor (beta chain) is given with its context. Its cognate antigen has yet to be identified. No base quality values were provided; no much bigger clone lies one nucleotide off. The entry originates in a study of blood T cell repertoires in COVID-19 (dated by TCRdb to about 2020). Regarding the research as a whole: Samples from collaborators originated in the United States, Italy and Spain and spanned both the acute and convalescent phases of COVID-19. The prospective study material was composed of cDNA or gDNA derived from T cells, B-cell-depleted T cells, or PBMCs. Deeply sampled blood TCRbeta repertoires from subjects exposed to, actively infected with, or recovered from COVID-19 were included in the dataset. Nearly every sample came with metadata listing a de-identified subject ID, COVID-19 status, age in years and sex. The samples were drawn from the first 160 participants of the ongoing ImmuneRACE study and from 1,254 subjects provided by 6 global collaborators. The repertoires were made available in a free public database intended to serve as a resource for research on the immune response to SARS-CoV-2. Where available, HLA class I and class II types were obtained from metadata supplied by the sample provider rather than from assay-based typing.

Participants in the prospective study were enrolled through a virtual design, were aged about 18 to 90 years, and lived in 20 to 30 United States geographic areas. In the prospective study, cohorts were assigned on the basis of participant-reported clinical history obtained from a screening survey and a study questionnaire. For ImmuneRACE Cohort 3, a participant was defined as recovered based on two consecutive negative NP/OP PCR tests, clearance by a healthcare professional, or resolution of symptoms. In the prospective study, mobile phlebotomists collected whole blood, serum and a nasopharyngeal or oropharyngeal swab from each participant. Over a roughly two-month period, participants in the prospective study had the option of providing additional blood draws and questionnaires. Before DNA extraction, blood samples from the prospective study were shipped at room temperature or frozen. Overall study outcomes, separate from this receptor: Clinical and demographic metadata were provided uncurated, with the amount varying by source and participant.

The CDR3 has 14 amino acids, counting the end cysteine and phenylalanine. Only CDR3 DNA is held: 42 bases, read in frame from base 1. TCRbeta CDR3 regions were amplified from genomic DNA using the immunoSEQ Assay, a bias-controlled multiplex PCR. For the original study's pipeline: Nucleated cell counts per sample were estimated from amplification of reference gene primers within the assay. To quantify the absolute abundance of each unique TCRbeta CDR3 rearrangement, sequence reads were collapsed and filtered. For each sample, productive Simpson clonality was calculated as the square root of Simpson's diversity index over productive rearrangements. This is the immuneACCESS table as TCRdb keeps it, with only in-frame sequences that have V and J called. A part of the clones is gone; compared with another copy, unresolved V genes explain less than half, and the rest is unexplained. V and J calls and clone size follow that table, whereas D and trimming were derived from the DNA. The sample table holds hundreds of thousands of clones, of which roughly nine tenths were seen once. The ten top clones hold 2.4% of the sample.

The chain couples TRBV12-1 to TRBJ2-5; TRBD1 is taken as the D call from the table, unchecked against the DNA. TRBV12-1 is a known pseudogene. Sequencing was done on a sample of PBMCs or T cells enriched from blood (not recorded which). This TCR was sampled from a woman between 18 and 29 years old who had recovered from COVID-19. The encoded CDR3 is CASSPPAGMGTQYF. The DNA reads as follows: TGTGCCAGCAGCCCCCCGGCAGGAATGGGGACCCAGTACTTC.